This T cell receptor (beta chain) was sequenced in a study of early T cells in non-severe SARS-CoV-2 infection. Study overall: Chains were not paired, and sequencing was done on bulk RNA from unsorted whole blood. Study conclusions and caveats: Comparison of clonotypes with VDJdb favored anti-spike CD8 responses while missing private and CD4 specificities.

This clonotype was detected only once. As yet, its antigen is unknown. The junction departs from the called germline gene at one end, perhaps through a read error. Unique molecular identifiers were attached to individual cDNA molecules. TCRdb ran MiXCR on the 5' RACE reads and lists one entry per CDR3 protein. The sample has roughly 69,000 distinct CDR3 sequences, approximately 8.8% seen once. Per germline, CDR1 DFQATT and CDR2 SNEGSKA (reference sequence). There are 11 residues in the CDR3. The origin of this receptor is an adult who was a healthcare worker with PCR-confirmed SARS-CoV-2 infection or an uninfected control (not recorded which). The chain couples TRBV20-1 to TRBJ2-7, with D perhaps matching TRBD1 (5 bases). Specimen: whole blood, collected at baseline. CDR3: CSAGHNYGQYF. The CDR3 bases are TGCAGTGCCGGACATAACTACGGGCAGTACTTC.